This T cell receptor (beta chain) was sequenced in a study of patients with pleural tuberculosis. TCRdb redid the calling of the reads with MiXCR, one entry per CDR3 protein. In the table there are 45,000 to 60,000 distinct CDR3 sequences, 5.5% to 8% of which are singletons. This clonotype was picked up many times. V was shortened by 1 base and J by 7 bases, with 11 bases between the two germline ends. Germline loops: CDR1 SGHTA, CDR2 FQGTGA. The length of the CDR3 is 14 residues. The clonotype was recovered from a human donor with pleural tuberculosis. The J gene is TRBJ2-1, the V gene TRBV7-3; possibly TRBD2 for D (5 bases). CDR3 sequence: CASSLIRGSNEQFF. CDR3 DNA: TGTGCCAGCAGCTTAATTCGGGGTTCGAATGAGCAGTTCTTC.